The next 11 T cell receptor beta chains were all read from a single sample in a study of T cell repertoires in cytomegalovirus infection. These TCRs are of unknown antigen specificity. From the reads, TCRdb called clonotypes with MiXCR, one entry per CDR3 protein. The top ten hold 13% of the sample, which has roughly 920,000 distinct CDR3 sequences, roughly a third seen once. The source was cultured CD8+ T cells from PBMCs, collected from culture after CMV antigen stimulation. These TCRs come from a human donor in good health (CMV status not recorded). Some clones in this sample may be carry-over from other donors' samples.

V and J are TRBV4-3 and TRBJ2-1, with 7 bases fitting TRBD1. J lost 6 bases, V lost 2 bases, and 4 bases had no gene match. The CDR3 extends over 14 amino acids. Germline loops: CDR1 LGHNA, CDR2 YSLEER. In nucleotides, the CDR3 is TGCGCCAGCAGCCAAACCAGGGGGTCCAATGAGCAGTTCTTC. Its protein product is CASSQTRGSNEQFF.

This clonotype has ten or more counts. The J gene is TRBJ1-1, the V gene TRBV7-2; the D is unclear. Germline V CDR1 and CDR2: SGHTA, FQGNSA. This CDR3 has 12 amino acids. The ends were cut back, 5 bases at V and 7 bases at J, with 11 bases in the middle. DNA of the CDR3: TGTGCCAGCAGCCCAACGAATTTTGAAGCTTTCTTT. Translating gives CASSPTNFEAFF.

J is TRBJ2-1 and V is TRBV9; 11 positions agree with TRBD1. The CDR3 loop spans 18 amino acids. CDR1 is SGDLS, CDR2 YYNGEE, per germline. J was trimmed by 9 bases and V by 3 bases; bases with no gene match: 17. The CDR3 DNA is TGTGCCAGCAGCGCACTAACCGGGACAGGGGGTAGGGGGATTGAGCAGTTCTTC. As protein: CASSALTGTGGRGIEQFF.

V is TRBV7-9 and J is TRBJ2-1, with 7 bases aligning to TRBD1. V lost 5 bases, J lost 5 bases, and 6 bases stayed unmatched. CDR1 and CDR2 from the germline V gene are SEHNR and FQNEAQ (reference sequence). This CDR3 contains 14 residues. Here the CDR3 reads CASSPQGVDNEQFF. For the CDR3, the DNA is TGTGCCAGCAGCCCCCAGGGGGTCGACAATGAGCAGTTCTTC. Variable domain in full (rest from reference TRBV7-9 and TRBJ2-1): DTGVSQNPRHKITKRGQNVTFRCDPISEHNRLYWYRQTLGQGPEFLTYFQNEAQLEKSRLLSDRFSAERPKGSFSTLEIQRTEQGDSAMYLCASSPQGVDNEQFFGPGTRLTVL.

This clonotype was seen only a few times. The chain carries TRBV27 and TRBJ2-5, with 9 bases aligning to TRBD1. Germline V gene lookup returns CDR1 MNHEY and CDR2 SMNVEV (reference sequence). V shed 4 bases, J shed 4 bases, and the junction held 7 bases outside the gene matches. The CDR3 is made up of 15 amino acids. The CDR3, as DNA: TGTGCCAGCAGTTCGAACAGGGGGCGCGTAGAGACCCAGTACTTC. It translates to CASSSNRGRVETQYF.

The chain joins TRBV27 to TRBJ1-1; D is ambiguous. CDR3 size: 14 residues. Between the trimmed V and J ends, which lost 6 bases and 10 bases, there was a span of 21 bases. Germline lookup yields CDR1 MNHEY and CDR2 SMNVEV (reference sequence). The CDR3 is CASSLSGSPYGAFF. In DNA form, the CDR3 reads TGTGCCAGCAGCCTCTCCGGCTCCCCCTATGGAGCTTTCTTT.

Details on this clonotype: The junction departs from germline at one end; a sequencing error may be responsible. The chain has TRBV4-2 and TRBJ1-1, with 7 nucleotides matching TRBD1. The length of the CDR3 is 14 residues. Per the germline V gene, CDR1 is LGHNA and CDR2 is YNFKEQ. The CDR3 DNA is TGTGTCAGCAGCCAAGTGGGGACAGACACTGAAGCTTTCTTT. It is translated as CVSSQVGTDTEAFF.

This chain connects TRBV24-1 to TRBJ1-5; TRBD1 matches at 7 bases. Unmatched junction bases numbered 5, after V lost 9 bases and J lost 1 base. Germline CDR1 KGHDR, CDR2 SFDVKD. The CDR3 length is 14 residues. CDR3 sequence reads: CATQGRGSNQPQHF. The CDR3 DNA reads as TGTGCCACCCAAGGCAGGGGGAGCAATCAGCCCCAGCATTTT.

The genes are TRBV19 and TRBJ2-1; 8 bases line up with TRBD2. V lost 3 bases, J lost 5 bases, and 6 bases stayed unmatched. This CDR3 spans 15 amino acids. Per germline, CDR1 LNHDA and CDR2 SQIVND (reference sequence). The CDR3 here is CASSISQRGNNEQFF. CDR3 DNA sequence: TGTGCCAGTAGTATCAGCCAGCGGGGGAACAATGAGCAGTTCTTC. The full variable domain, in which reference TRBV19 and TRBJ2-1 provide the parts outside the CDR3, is DGGITQSPKYLFRKEGQNVTLSCEQNLNHDAMYWYRQDPGQGLRLIYYSQIVNDFQKGDIAEGYSVSREKKESFPLTVTSAQKNPTAFYLCASSISQRGNNEQFFGPGTRLTVL.

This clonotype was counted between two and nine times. The CDR3: CSAGAPGQGLNEQFF. CDR3 nucleotides: TGCAGTGCTGGGGCACCGGGACAGGGACTCAATGAGCAGTTCTTC. The chain has TRBV20-1 and TRBJ2-1; TRBD1 matches 9 bases. The length of the CDR3 is 15 residues. The J segment lost 6 bases and the V segment lost 5 bases, leaving 11 bases of the junction unmatched. The germline V gene encodes CDR1 DFQATT and CDR2 SNEGSKA (reference sequence).

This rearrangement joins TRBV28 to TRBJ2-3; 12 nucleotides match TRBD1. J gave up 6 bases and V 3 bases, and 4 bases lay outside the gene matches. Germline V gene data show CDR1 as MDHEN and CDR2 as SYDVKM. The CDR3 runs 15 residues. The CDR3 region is CASSFWDRGPDTQYF. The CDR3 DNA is TGTGCCAGCAGTTTCTGGGACAGGGGGCCCGATACGCAGTATTTT. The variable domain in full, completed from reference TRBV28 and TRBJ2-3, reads DVKVTQSSRYLVKRTGEKVFLECVQDMDHENMFWYRQDPGLGLRLIYFSYDVKMKEKGDIPEGYSVSREKKERFSLILESASTNQTSMYLCASSFWDRGPDTQYFGPGTRLTVL.